What follows describes a single TCR beta chain. This sample was taken from a study of blood T cell repertoires in COVID-19. Study-wide context: COVID-19 samples, acute and convalescent, were from the United States, Italy and Spain. Sources were T cells, B-cell-depleted T cells, or PBMCs; the material itself was cDNA or gDNA.

Original processing methods: Using reference gene primer amplification, nucleated cell counts were estimated. TCRdb keeps only in-frame clones here, not all; method: immunoSEQ multiplex PCR. That table furnishes V, J and clone size, whereas the DNA furnished D and trimming. The table shows some 140,000 clones, with about 89% occurring only once. Germline loops: CDR1 MDHEN, CDR2 SYDVKM. The trim removed 5 bases at V and 0 bases at J, leaving 4 bases unmatched. This CDR3 is built from 15 residues. This sequence was found in a man aged 45-65 years with acute or convalescent COVID-19. The sample consisted of peripheral blood. The rearrangement links TRBV28 to TRBJ1-1, with 9 bases identical to TRBD1. For the CDR3, the DNA is TGTGCCAGCAGTCGGGGACAGGGAATGAACACTGAAGCTTTCTTT. It specifies CASSRGQGMNTEAFF.